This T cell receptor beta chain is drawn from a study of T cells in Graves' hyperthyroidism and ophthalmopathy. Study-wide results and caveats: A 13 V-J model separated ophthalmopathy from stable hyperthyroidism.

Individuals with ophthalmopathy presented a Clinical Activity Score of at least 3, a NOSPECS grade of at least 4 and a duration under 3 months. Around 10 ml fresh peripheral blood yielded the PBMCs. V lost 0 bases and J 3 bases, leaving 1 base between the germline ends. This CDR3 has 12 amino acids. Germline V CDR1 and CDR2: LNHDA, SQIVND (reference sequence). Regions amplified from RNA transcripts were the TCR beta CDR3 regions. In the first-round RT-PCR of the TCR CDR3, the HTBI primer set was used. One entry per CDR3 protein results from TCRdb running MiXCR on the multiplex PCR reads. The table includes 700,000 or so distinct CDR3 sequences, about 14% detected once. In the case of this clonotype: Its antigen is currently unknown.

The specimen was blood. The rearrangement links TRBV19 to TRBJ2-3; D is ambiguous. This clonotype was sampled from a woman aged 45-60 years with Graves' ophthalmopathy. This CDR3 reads CASSIETDTQYF. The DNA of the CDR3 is TGTGCCAGTAGTATAGAGACAGATACGCAGTATTTT. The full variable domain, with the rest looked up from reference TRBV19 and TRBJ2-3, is DGGITQSPKYLFRKEGQNVTLSCEQNLNHDAMYWYRQDPGQGLRLIYYSQIVNDFQKGDIAEGYSVSREKKESFPLTVTSAQKNPTAFYLCASSIETDTQYFGPGTRLTVL.